This T cell receptor beta chain was profiled in a study of CD8+ T cells in alopecia areata. Study overall: After 6 to 18 months of tofacitinib, follow-up continued 6 months off drug.

The CDR3 is 13 residues long. CDR1 MNHEY and CDR2 SMNVEV come from the germline V gene (reference sequence). V was cut by 1 base and J by 11 bases, with 14 bases left in between. Broader study findings: TCRs were shared less clearly across patients than in mice, possibly for HLA-related reasons.

Stated treatment: oral pan-JAK inhibitor, 5-10 mg twice daily. Sequencing templates came from extracted RNA that was reverse transcribed into cDNA. This table comes from immunoSEQ multiplex PCR, and its TCRdb copy is limited to in-frame clones, with some not included. Of 200,000 to 250,000 clones in the sample, 64% are singletons; the top ten hold about 4.2%. As concerns this clone: The antigen is not known.

J is TRBJ1-1 and V is TRBV27; D might be TRBD1 (5 bases). This TCR was recovered from a human donor with alopecia areata. Sequenced here: CD4+ T cells sorted from blood, sampled at week 4, from a patient treated with tofacitinib. CDR3 sequence: CASSLWGGGLAFF. In DNA form, the CDR3 reads TGTGCCAGCAGTTTATGGGGCGGCGGGTTGGCTTTCTTT.